These 30 T cell receptor beta chains originate from one sample sequenced in a study of T cells in Graves' hyperthyroidism and ophthalmopathy. What was amplified from RNA transcripts were TCR beta CDR3 regions. A set of HTBI primers served as the primers for a first-round RT-PCR of the TCR CDR3. TCRdb re-analysed the multiplex PCR reads in MiXCR, keeping a single row per CDR3 protein. Among 800,000 or so distinct CDR3 sequences, 38% were seen once, and the ten largest hold 8.9%. Source material: blood. Receptor source: a young man with Graves' hyperthyroidism.

The chain joins TRBV20-1 to TRBJ2-5, with D unclear. Germline V gene sequence: CDR1 DFQATT, CDR2 SNEGSKA (reference sequence). The length of the CDR3 is 11 residues. V lost 2 bases and J lost 2, with 3 bases in between. The CDR3 reads CSARLQETQYF. For the CDR3, the DNA is TGCAGTGCTAGACTACAAGAGACCCAGTACTTC.

A few counts support this clonotype. The V and J genes are TRBV12-3 or TRBV12-4 and TRBJ2-7, with 9 bases aligning to TRBD2. V gave up 5 bases and J gave up 9 bases; unmatched junction bases: 11. The CDR3 loop spans 14 amino acids. In DNA, the CDR3 is TGTGCCAGCAGTCCGGGACTAGCCACCGCCGCGCAGTACTTC. This gives the protein CASSPGLATAAQYF.

This clonotype was counted ten times or more. The V and J genes are TRBV5-1 and TRBJ1-2; no clear D. V lost 6 bases and J lost 2, with 17 bases in between. The CDR3 totals 15 residues. Germline V gene lookup returns CDR1 SGHRS and CDR2 YFSETQ. CDR3 sequence: CASNEPGRANYGYTF. The CDR3 coding sequence is TGCGCCAGCAACGAACCGGGGAGGGCGAACTATGGCTACACCTTC. Supplemented by reference TRBV5-1 and TRBJ1-2, the full variable domain reads KAGVTQTPRYLIKTRGQQVTLSCSPISGHRSVSWYQQTPGQGLQFLFEYFSETQRNKGNFPGRFSGRQFSNSRSEMNVSTLELGDSALYLCASNEPGRANYGYTFGSGTRLTVV.

A few counts support this clonotype. V and J are TRBV29-1 and TRBJ2-5, with 12 bases matching TRBD2. There are 13 residues in the CDR3. V was clipped by 8 bases and J by 4 bases; unmatched bases: 5. Looked up from germline, CDR1 is SQVTM and CDR2 is ANQGSEA. The CDR3 here is CSLAGGPGETQYF. The CDR3 region has the DNA TGCAGCCTAGCGGGAGGGCCCGGAGAGACCCAGTACTTC.

This clonotype appeared a few times. The chain recombines TRBV19 with TRBJ1-1; D not certain. Germline CDR1 and CDR2: LNHDA and SQIVND (reference sequence). This CDR3 is 13 amino acids long. Trimming removed 10 bases at V and 3 bases at J, with 15 bases between. The CDR3 DNA follows: TGTGCCACCCATAACCGGGGTGACACTGAAGCTTTCTTT. This codes for CATHNRGDTEAFF.

V usage is TRBV7-6 and J usage is TRBJ1-1; D gene uncertain. V lost 6 bases, J lost 1 base, and 12 bases lay in between. Germline V lookup: CDR1 SGHVS, CDR2 FNYEAQ. This CDR3 has 14 amino acids. CDR3 loop: CASREGWGNTEAFF. The CDR3 DNA follows: TGTGCCAGCAGAGAAGGCTGGGGGAACACTGAAGCTTTCTTT.

The V and J genes are TRBV29-1 and TRBJ2-3, with D perhaps TRBD1 (5 bases). This CDR3 has 15 residues. The germline V and J ends were trimmed by 3 bases and 0 bases, with 13 bases remaining between them. Germline V CDR1 and CDR2: SQVTM, ANQGSEA. The CDR3 is CSVERQGLSTDTQYF. The CDR3 DNA sequence: TGCAGCGTTGAGCGGCAGGGATTGAGCACAGATACGCAGTATTTT.

About this clonotype itself: This likely comes from a read error, as the CDR3 has no conserved phenylalanine or tryptophan at its end. The DNA is left out, because the CDR3 cannot be placed on it with certainty; the CDR3 is given as TCRdb lists it. The V gene is TRBV2, the J gene TRBJ1-1. Termini included, the CDR3 measures 8 amino acids. The germline gives CDR1 SNHLY, CDR2 FYNNEI. CDR3: CASSLNRA.

The J gene is TRBJ1-1, the V gene TRBV6-5; the D is unclear. Germline V gene sequence: CDR1 MNHEY, CDR2 SVGAGI. Trimming pared 2 bases from V and 1 base from J, leaving 14 bases between. This CDR3 is 16 amino acids long. The CDR3 sequence: CASSYGPPGSNTEAFF. Written as DNA, the CDR3 is TGTGCCAGCAGTTACGGGCCTCCCGGATCGAACACTGAAGCTTTCTTT.

The chain combines TRBV12-3 or TRBV12-4 with TRBJ2-6; a weak D match, TRBD2 (6 bases). The length of the CDR3 is 16 residues. Trimming took 5 bases from V and 1 from J, leaving 12 bases between them. In DNA, the CDR3 is TGTGCCAGCAGTCCGGGGAGGCCGTCTGGGGCCAACGTCCTGACTTTC. This gives the protein CASSPGRPSGANVLTF.

In this sample, this clonotype turned up once. The chain couples TRBV7-2 to TRBJ2-7, with 11 bases aligning to TRBD2. The germline CDR1 and CDR2 sequences are SGHTA and FQGNSA. The V and J ends lost 5 bases and 9 bases, in that order; junction bases with no gene match: 15. This CDR3 has 16 amino acids. CDR3 nucleotide sequence: TGTGCCAGCAGCCGTTTCCTAGCGGGAGGCCTGGGGGTGCAGTACTTC. This sequence encodes CASSRFLAGGLGVQYF.

This clonotype occurred many times. V gene TRBV29-1 combines with J gene TRBJ2-6; D is uncertain. Trimming stripped 7 bases from V and 0 bases from J, with 13 bases between. This CDR3 region has 15 residues. Looked up from germline, CDR1 is SQVTM and CDR2 is ANQGSEA. The CDR3, as DNA: TGCAGCGCACAGACGGACGGCTCTGGGGCCAACGTCCTGACTTTC. The encoded protein is CSAQTDGSGANVLTF.

The V call is TRBV7-9, the J call TRBJ1-4; TRBD1 agrees at 10 bases. The CDR3 consists of 14 residues. Unmatched junction bases numbered 2, after V lost 5 bases and J lost 5 bases. CDR1 is SEHNR and CDR2 is FQNEAQ in the germline V gene (reference sequence). CDR3 protein: CASSGQGVNEKLFF. CDR3 bases: TGTGCCAGCAGCGGACAGGGGGTAAATGAAAAACTGTTTTTT.

The CDR3 DNA reads as TGTGCCAGCAGCTTACGGGGAGCCTATGGCTACACCTTC. Its protein product is CASSLRGAYGYTF. The J gene is TRBJ1-2, the V gene TRBV7-2; D not resolved. The CDR3 has 13 residues. Germline V gene data show CDR1 as SGHTA and CDR2 as FQGNSA. V lost 2 bases, J lost 4 bases, and 8 bases lay in between.

This chain uses TRBV2 with TRBJ2-5, with D unclear. V dropped 3 bases and J dropped 5 bases, with 10 bases sitting between them. This CDR3 spans 13 amino acids. From germline, CDR1 is SNHLY and CDR2 FYNNEI. In nucleotides, the CDR3 is TGTGCCAGCAGTGAGGAATATCTGGAGACCCAGTACTTC. It is translated as CASSEEYLETQYF.

This rearrangement joins TRBV7-9 to TRBJ2-3; D remains unclear. This CDR3 has 12 amino acids. V was shortened by 1 base and J by 5 bases, with 4 bases between the two germline ends. Germline V gene sequence: CDR1 SEHNR, CDR2 FQNEAQ (reference sequence). The CDR3 sequence is CASSLEGDTQYF. The CDR3 DNA follows: TGTGCCAGCAGCTTAGAGGGAGATACGCAGTATTTT.

The chain joins TRBV19 to TRBJ2-2; no definite D call. The CDR3 covers 16 residues. CDR1 and CDR2 from the germline V gene are LNHDA and SQIVND (reference sequence). V dropped 1 base and J dropped 5 bases, with 14 bases sitting between them. The CDR3: CASSIGRGGLTGELFF. CDR3 DNA sequence: TGTGCCAGTAGTATAGGGCGCGGTGGGTTGACCGGGGAGCTGTTTTTT.

As regards this clonotype: Its ends do not fully match the called genes, so a read error is possible. This sequence joins TRBV4-1 and TRBJ1-1; D not resolved. CDR1 is MGHRA, CDR2 YSYEKL, per germline. The CDR3 extends over 15 amino acids. The CDR3 sequence: CASSQDVLAPTEASF. CDR3 nucleotide sequence: TGCGCCAGCAGCCAAGATGTACTGGCACCGACTGAAGCTTCCTTT.

This clonotype was counted only a few times. The V and J genes are TRBV20-1 and TRBJ1-6; 9 bases agree with TRBD1. Germline assignment: CDR1 DFQATT and CDR2 SNEGSKA (reference sequence). V gave up 5 bases and J gave up 10 bases; unmatched junction bases: 12. The CDR3 length is 15 residues. CDR3 DNA: TGCAGTGCTGAAGAGGCCGGGACAGGGAACTCACCCCTCCACTTT. This encodes CSAEEAGTGNSPLHF.

This clonotype has only a few counts. This chain connects TRBV9 to TRBJ1-5; 8 positions match TRBD1. The V gene's germline CDR1 is SGDLS and CDR2 YYNGEE. Losses at the gene ends were 4 bases for V and 2 bases for J; bases not matched to a gene: 2. The CDR3 has 14 amino acids. CDR3 sequence (DNA): TGTGCCAGCAGCAAGACAGGGGGCAATCAGCCCCAGCATTTT. Amino acids: CASSKTGGNQPQHF. Using reference TRBV9 and TRBJ1-5 for the parts outside the CDR3, the full variable domain is DSGVTQTPKHLITATGQRVTLRCSPRSGDLSVYWYQQSLDQGLQFLIQYYNGEERAKGNILERFSAQQFPDLHSELNLSSLELGDSALYFCASSKTGGNQPQHFGDGTRLSIL.

The V gene is TRBV2, the J gene TRBJ1-1; possibly TRBD1 for D (5 bases). CDR3 length: 15 amino acids. The ends were cut back, 6 bases at V and 5 bases at J, with 19 bases in the middle. Germline lookup yields CDR1 SNHLY and CDR2 FYNNEI. The CDR3 here is CASSRMTEGRTEAFF. CDR3 nucleotides: TGTGCCAGCAGCCGCATGACAGAGGGCCGGACTGAAGCTTTCTTT. Drawing the rest from reference TRBV2 and TRBJ1-1, the complete variable domain is EPEVTQTPSHQVTQMGQEVILRCVPISNHLYFYWYRQILGQKVEFLVSFYNNEISEKSEIFDDQFSVERPDGSNFTLKIRSTKLEDSAMYFCASSRMTEGRTEAFFGQGTRLTVV.

This clonotype appeared a few times. The CDR3 DNA reads as TGCAGTGCTAGGGGGTCATTTTCACGGGCTTTCTTT. Amino acid sequence: CSARGSFSRAFF. This sequence joins TRBV20-1 and TRBJ1-1; no reliable D call. Germline CDR1 and CDR2: DFQATT and SNEGSKA (reference sequence). The CDR3 loop spans 12 amino acids. V lost 3 bases and J lost 11, with 16 bases in between.

The chain links TRBV4-1 to TRBJ2-5; 8 bases match TRBD2. V lost 0 bases to trimming and J lost 4 bases; unmatched junction nucleotides: 10. Germline V gene lookup returns CDR1 MGHRA and CDR2 YSYEKL. The CDR3 is 17 residues long. CDR3 amino acids: CASSQDAAGGGSETQYF. The CDR3 DNA follows: TGCGCCAGCAGCCAAGACGCGGCGGGCGGGGGGTCAGAGACCCAGTACTTC.

The V and J genes are TRBV29-1 and TRBJ1-4; D is perhaps TRBD1 (5 bases). The CDR3 sequence is 14 residues long. CDR1 is SQVTM, CDR2 ANQGSEA, per germline. Trimming cost V 6 bases and J 5 bases, with 16 bases left between them. DNA for the CDR3: TGCAGCGTCCGGTTGGGCAGGGCAAATGAAAAACTGTTTTTT. It translates to CSVRLGRANEKLFF. Variable domain in full (rest from reference TRBV29-1 and TRBJ1-4): SAVISQKPSRDICQRGTSLTIQCQVDSQVTMMFWYRQQPGQSLTLIATANQGSEATYESGFVIDKFPISRPNLTFSTLTVSNMSPEDSSIYLCSVRLGRANEKLFFGSGTQLSVL.

The chain carries TRBV4-1 and TRBJ1-4; no firm D call. V lost 8 bases and J 5 bases, leaving 15 bases between the germline ends. Per germline, CDR1 MGHRA and CDR2 YSYEKL. The CDR3 spans 14 residues. The CDR3 sequence: CASSPTDGNEKLFF. For the CDR3, the DNA is TGCGCCAGCTCCCCGACCGACGGCAATGAAAAACTGTTTTTT.

The chain is built from TRBV29-1 and TRBJ2-7, with D unclear. V gave up 6 bases and J gave up 7 bases, with 13 bases separating them. CDR1 is SQVTM, CDR2 ANQGSEA, per germline. This CDR3 is 11 amino acids long. The CDR3 region is CSVYKYNEQYF. DNA of the CDR3: TGCAGCGTGTACAAGTACAATGAGCAGTACTTC.

This clonotype has just one count. The genes are TRBV20-1 and TRBJ2-7, with TRBD1 identical over 8 bases. The germline CDR1 and CDR2 sequences are DFQATT and SNEGSKA (reference sequence). The CDR3 is 14 amino acids. J gave up 0 bases and V 6 bases, and 7 bases lay outside the gene matches. CDR3 in DNA: TGCAGTGCCGAGGGGACAGGCGTCTCCTACGAGCAGTACTTC. Translating it yields CSAEGTGVSYEQYF.

This chain joins TRBV5-8 and TRBJ2-5; D is uncertain. The germline V and J ends were trimmed by 10 bases and 3 bases, with 13 bases remaining between them. CDR1 and CDR2 from the germline V gene are SGHTS and YDEGEE. CDR3 size: 12 residues. CDR3 residues: CAQRGREETQYF. As DNA, the CDR3 is TGTGCCCAACGTGGGCGCGAAGAGACCCAGTACTTC.

Many counts were recorded for this clonotype. V and J are TRBV10-3 and TRBJ1-5; 7 bases match TRBD1. V lost 10 bases and J lost 0; bases outside the gene matches: 3. The CDR3 extends over 13 amino acids. Germline CDR1 and CDR2: ENHRY and SYGVKD. In DNA, the CDR3 is TGTGCCACCGGGACAGTTAGCAATCAGCCCCAGCATTTT. The encoded protein is CATGTVSNQPQHF.

This clonotype was observed many times. V is TRBV7-2 and J is TRBJ1-3; weak D call: TRBD1 (6 bases). CDR3 length: 16 amino acids. The germline V and J ends were trimmed by 0 bases and 0 bases, with 9 bases remaining between them. Per the germline V gene, CDR1 is SGHTA and CDR2 is FQGNSA. CDR3 residues: CASSLAGGSSGNTIYF. The CDR3 DNA is TGTGCCAGCAGCTTAGCGGGGGGCAGCTCTGGAAACACCATATATTTT. The full variable domain, with the rest looked up from reference TRBV7-2 and TRBJ1-3, is GAGVSQSPSNKVTEKGKDVELRCDPISGHTALYWYRQSLGQGLEFLIYFQGNSAPDKSGLPSDRFSAERTGGSVSTLTIQRTQQEDSAVYLCASSLAGGSSGNTIYFGEGSWLTVV.